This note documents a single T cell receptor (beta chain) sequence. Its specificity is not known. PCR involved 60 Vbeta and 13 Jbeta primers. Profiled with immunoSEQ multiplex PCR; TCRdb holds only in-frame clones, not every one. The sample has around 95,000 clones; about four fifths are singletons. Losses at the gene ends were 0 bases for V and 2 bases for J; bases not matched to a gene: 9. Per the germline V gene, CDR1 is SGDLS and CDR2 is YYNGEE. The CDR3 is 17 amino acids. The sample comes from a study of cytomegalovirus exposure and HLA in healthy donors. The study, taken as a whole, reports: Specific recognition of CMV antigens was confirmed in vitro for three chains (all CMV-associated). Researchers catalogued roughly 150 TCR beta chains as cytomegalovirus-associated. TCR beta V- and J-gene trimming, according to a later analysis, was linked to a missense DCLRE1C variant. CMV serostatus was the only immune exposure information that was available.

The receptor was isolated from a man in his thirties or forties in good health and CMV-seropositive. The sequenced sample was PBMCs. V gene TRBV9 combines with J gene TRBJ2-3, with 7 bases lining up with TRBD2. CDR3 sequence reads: CASSVDPAGLTTDTQYF. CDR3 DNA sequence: TGTGCCAGCAGCGTAGACCCAGCGGGACTAACCACAGATACGCAGTATTTT.